These 25 T cell receptor beta chains were sequenced from one sample in a study of beta chain features in type 1 diabetes. All of the isolated RNA was reverse transcribed, so expressed TCRB transcripts were sequenced. Method: immunoSEQ multiplex PCR; TCRdb's copy keeps in-frame clones and lacks some. The top ten hold 0.03% to 0.04% of the sample, which has some 410,000 clones, about 14% seen once. Material for sequencing was naive CD4+ T cells from blood. These receptors all come from a man aged 25-45 years in good health.

J is TRBJ1-2 and V is TRBV6-6, with 8 bases that match TRBD1. Germline CDR1 and CDR2: MNHNY and SVGAGI (reference sequence). With 8 bases clipped from V and 0 bases from J, the junction kept 2 bases outside the gene matches. CDR3 size: 13 residues. The CDR3 nucleotides are TGTGCCAGCCTGACAGGGGCTAACTATGGCTACACCTTC. Translation gives CASLTGANYGYTF.

This clone was counted a single time. The genes are TRBV7-9 and TRBJ1-2; D gene unclear. CDR3 length: 14 residues. Trimming pared 5 bases from V and 5 bases from J, leaving 15 bases between. Per the germline V gene, CDR1 is SEHNR and CDR2 is FQNEAQ (reference sequence). The CDR3 nucleotides read TGTGCCAGCAGCGTACCCTTACACCGATATGGCTACACCTTC. This translates into CASSVPLHRYGYTF.

This chain links TRBV5-1 with TRBJ2-3, with D unresolved. The CDR3 sequence is 14 residues long. Germline CDR1 and CDR2: SGHRS and YFSETQ. Trimming cost V 0 bases and J 1 base, with 6 bases left between them. The DNA of the CDR3 is TGCGCCAGCAGCTTGGGAATTGGCACAGATACGCAGTATTTT. This codes for CASSLGIGTDTQYF. Drawing the rest from reference TRBV5-1 and TRBJ2-3, the complete variable domain is KAGVTQTPRYLIKTRGQQVTLSCSPISGHRSVSWYQQTPGQGLQFLFEYFSETQRNKGNFPGRFSGRQFSNSRSEMNVSTLELGDSALYLCASSLGIGTDTQYFGPGTRLTVL.

The chain links TRBV5-1 to TRBJ2-5; D might be TRBD1 (6 bases). The CDR3 extends over 13 amino acids. V lost 4 bases, J lost 4 bases, and 11 bases lay in between. The germline gives CDR1 SGHRS, CDR2 YFSETQ. The CDR3 bases are TGCGCCAGCAGCCCCGGGACAACAGAGACCCAGTACTTC. Its translation: CASSPGTTETQYF.

The chain couples TRBV7-3 to TRBJ2-1, with 10 bases matching TRBD2. After removal of 1 base from V and 3 bases from J, the junction contained 12 bases not matched to a gene. From germline, CDR1 is SGHTA and CDR2 FQGTGA. CDR3 length equals 19 residues. The CDR3 region is CASSLISRMASGSYNEQFF. The CDR3 nucleotides read TGTGCCAGCAGCTTAATCTCCCGTATGGCTAGCGGGAGCTACAATGAGCAGTTCTTC. The full variable domain, in which reference TRBV7-3 and TRBJ2-1 provide the parts outside the CDR3, is GAGVSQTPSNKVTEKGKYVELRCDPISGHTALYWYRQSLGQGPEFLIYFQGTGAADDSGLPNDRFFAVRPEGSVSTLKIQRTERGDSAVYLCASSLISRMASGSYNEQFFGPGTRLTVL.

This clone was detected a few times. The rearrangement links TRBV7-2 to TRBJ1-5; D remains unclear. The CDR3 extends over 12 amino acids. V dropped 5 bases and J dropped 5 bases, with 7 bases sitting between them. Germline V lookup: CDR1 SGHTA, CDR2 FQGNSA. CDR3 sequence reads: CASSPVHQPQHF. The DNA for the CDR3 is TGTGCCAGCAGCCCAGTCCATCAGCCCCAGCATTTT.

The table lists this clone with a few counts. The genes are TRBV7-2 and TRBJ2-1; the D gene is possibly TRBD2 (5 bases). V lost 2 bases, J lost 4 bases, and 12 bases lay in between. This CDR3 spans 15 amino acids. Germline CDR1 is SGHTA and CDR2 is FQGNSA. The CDR3 sequence: CASSLTRDMYNEQFF. The DNA of the CDR3 is TGTGCCAGCAGCTTAACACGGGATATGTACAATGAGCAGTTCTTC.

This rearrangement joins TRBV18 to TRBJ2-3; the match to TRBD2 covers 13 bases. The CDR3 has 19 amino acids. J lost 4 bases, V lost 1 base, and 11 bases had no gene match. Germline assignment: CDR1 KGHSH and CDR2 LQKENI. As DNA, the CDR3 is TGTGCCAGCTCACCACTTGGACTAGCGGGGGCCACAGGGTCAGATACGCAGTATTTT. The encoded protein is CASSPLGLAGATGSDTQYF.

The V call is TRBV9, the J call TRBJ2-7; D gene ambiguous. This CDR3 contains 13 residues. Per germline, CDR1 SGDLS and CDR2 YYNGEE. V lost 0 bases to trimming and J lost 3 bases, with 7 bases between them. The CDR3 here is CASSVEMDYEQYF. Written as DNA, the CDR3 is TGTGCCAGCAGCGTAGAAATGGACTACGAGCAGTACTTC.

The CDR3 DNA follows: TGTGCCAGCAGTCCCCCCGGGGGGCTAGAGACCCAGTACTTC. It encodes CASSPPGGLETQYF. The V call is TRBV9, the J call TRBJ2-5, with D perhaps TRBD2 (7 bases). With 5 bases removed from V and 4 bases from J, the gap between germline ends came to 15 bases. Looked up from germline, CDR1 is SGDLS and CDR2 is YYNGEE. The CDR3 loop spans 14 amino acids.

V usage is TRBV5-1 and J usage is TRBJ1-2, with D tentatively TRBD1 (5 bases). The CDR3 is 13 amino acids. V dropped 0 bases and J dropped 5 bases, with 8 bases sitting between them. Germline V lookup: CDR1 SGHRS, CDR2 YFSETQ. CDR3 loop: CASSLGQIYGYTF. The CDR3 DNA follows: TGCGCCAGCAGCTTGGGACAGATTTATGGCTACACCTTC.

This CDR3 is CASSFVLRTSRSYEQYF. The DNA for the CDR3 is TGTGCCAGCAGCTTTGTACTTAGGACTAGCCGGTCCTACGAGCAGTACTTC. This sequence joins TRBV7-2 and TRBJ2-7, with 8 bases identical to TRBD2. The CDR3 runs to 17 residues. The junction had 11 bases not matched to a gene; V was cut back by 3 bases and J by 1 base. Germline-derived CDR1 and CDR2 are SGHTA and FQGNSA.

This chain connects TRBV2 to TRBJ1-1; TRBD1 matches 9 bases. Per the germline V gene, CDR1 is SNHLY and CDR2 is FYNNEI. Trimming removed 5 bases from V and 10 bases from J; junction bases left unmatched: 5. The CDR3 contains 12 residues. CDR3 sequence (DNA): TGTGCCAGCAGTTACAGGGGGCGCGCAGCTTTCTTT. It translates to CASSYRGRAAFF.

This clone was seen a handful of times. This rearrangement joins TRBV5-8 to TRBJ1-5, with TRBD1 matching 8 bases. This CDR3 is 15 amino acids long. The germline gives CDR1 SGHTS, CDR2 YDEGEE. The J segment lost 4 bases and the V segment lost 0 bases, leaving 3 bases of the junction unmatched. DNA for the CDR3: TGTGCCAGCAGCTTGGTGACAGGGGTTAATCAGCCCCAGCATTTT. As protein: CASSLVTGVNQPQHF.

The chain employs TRBV27 and TRBJ1-2, with a tentative D call TRBD1 (6 bases). CDR1 and CDR2 from the germline V gene are MNHEY and SMNVEV (reference sequence). Trimming left V 4 bases short and J 7 bases short, with 19 bases between. The CDR3 contains 15 residues. CDR3 in amino acids: CASSSLRQGRGGYTF. In DNA form, the CDR3 reads TGTGCCAGCAGTTCTCTTAGGCAGGGGAGAGGTGGCTACACCTTC.

This clone has a handful of counts. The chain uses TRBV7-2 and TRBJ1-1; D may be TRBD1 (5 bases). Germline V lookup: CDR1 SGHTA, CDR2 FQGNSA. V lost 2 bases and J lost 6, with 16 bases in between. There are 15 residues in the CDR3. CDR3 region: CASSLIPHRGSEAFF. The CDR3 coding sequence is TGTGCCAGCAGCTTAATCCCTCATCGGGGCTCTGAAGCTTTCTTT.

This clone was observed a few times. The chain employs TRBV9 and TRBJ2-5, with unresolved D. CDR3 size: 14 residues. Germline CDR1 SGDLS, CDR2 YYNGEE. Deletions cut 4 bases from V and 4 bases from J, with 14 bases between. The CDR3: CASSLPGRSETQYF. The CDR3 DNA reads TGTGCCAGCAGCCTCCCAGGAAGATCAGAGACCCAGTACTTC.

This chain uses TRBV6-6 with TRBJ2-4; D uncertain. Germline V lookup: CDR1 MNHNY, CDR2 SVGAGI (reference sequence). V lost 4 bases and J 0 bases, leaving 4 bases between the germline ends. The length of the CDR3 is 13 residues. This chain's CDR3 is CASSLQAKNIQYF. Written as DNA, the CDR3 is TGTGCCAGCAGTTTGCAAGCCAAAAACATTCAGTACTTC.

The chain joins TRBV5-4 to TRBJ2-1; TRBD1 might be the D (5 bases). Trimming removed 5 bases from V and 6 bases from J, with 12 bases in between. Germline loops: CDR1 SGHNT, CDR2 YYREEE (reference sequence). This CDR3 comprises 13 residues. The CDR3 coding sequence is TGTGCCAGCAGACTACAGGTAGGCAATGAGCAGTTCTTC. Its translation is CASRLQVGNEQFF.

This clone was counted a few times. This chain links TRBV19 with TRBJ1-1; D not resolved. V lost 6 bases and J lost 2, with 16 bases in between. Germline loops: CDR1 LNHDA, CDR2 SQIVND (reference sequence). This CDR3 has 15 residues. The CDR3 reads CASSLSAGFNTEAFF. CDR3 bases: TGTGCCAGTAGCCTATCAGCTGGGTTTAACACTGAAGCTTTCTTT.

V is TRBV4-2 and J is TRBJ2-1, with 9 bases identical to TRBD2. J lost 1 base, V lost 3 bases, and 4 bases had no gene match. The CDR3 totals 16 residues. Germline CDR1 is LGHNA and CDR2 is YNFKEQ. The CDR3 loop is CASSHLSGRSYNEQFF. CDR3 nucleotides: TGTGCCAGCAGCCATTTGAGCGGGAGGTCCTACAATGAGCAGTTCTTC.

The chain couples TRBV7-2 to TRBJ2-7; no clear D gene. Germline V gene data show CDR1 as SGHTA and CDR2 as FQGNSA. The CDR3 is 13 residues long. V was clipped by 0 bases and J by 2 bases, with 5 bases between them. CDR3 in DNA: TGTGCCAGCAGCTTAGCCCGGACCTACGAGCAGTACTTC. Translation gives CASSLARTYEQYF.

This clone has only a few counts. The CDR3 DNA sequence: TGTGCCAGCAGGAAGGACGGTAGTACTGAAGCTTTCTTT. It specifies CASRKDGSTEAFF. The V and J genes are TRBV6-1 and TRBJ1-1; D is undetermined. Between the trimmed V and J ends, which lost 6 bases and 5 bases, there was a span of 13 bases. In germline, CDR1 is MNHNS, CDR2 SASEGT. This CDR3 is built from 13 residues.

V is TRBV2 and J is TRBJ1-4; D uncertain. V shed 9 bases and J shed 4 bases, with 12 bases lying between them. Germline CDR1 and CDR2: SNHLY and FYNNEI. This CDR3 is built from 13 residues. The CDR3 sequence is CASNRAHNEKLFF. DNA of the CDR3: TGTGCCAGTAACCGGGCCCATAATGAAAAACTGTTTTTT.

The J gene is TRBJ2-5, the V gene TRBV29-1, with D possibly TRBD2 on 5 matching bases. V lost 6 bases and J lost 3, with 14 bases in between. The germline V gene encodes CDR1 SQVTM and CDR2 ANQGSEA. This CDR3 spans 13 amino acids. This chain's CDR3 is CSVKPGSKETQYF. Written as DNA, the CDR3 is TGCAGCGTGAAACCGGGGAGCAAAGAGACCCAGTACTTC.